This T cell receptor (beta chain) emerged from a study of shared clonotypes between healthy human individuals. General observations from the study: Larger estimated richness was generally seen in naive subsets than in memory subsets.

As for this clone: Its cognate antigen is unknown.

This was a deep-level run. Libraries were prepared by immunoSEQ multiplex PCR; TCRdb keeps only in-frame clonotypes and omits some of them. The table records some 2 million clones, 85% to 95% of them present only once. The source of this sequence is a man younger than 30 in good health. The sequenced material came from naive CD4+ T cells sorted from blood. Subset noted: CD45RA+ positively selected.

The CDR3 region has the DNA TGTGCCAGCAGCAGATATGAATTTACCTACGAGCAGTACTTC. This encodes CASSRYEFTYEQYF. The chain employs TRBV21-1 and TRBJ2-7. TRBV21-1 is termed a pseudogene. The CDR3 contains 14 residues.